The 13 T cell receptor beta chains below were found in one sample sequenced in a study of T cell responses to AZD1222 COVID-19 vaccine. Profiling relied on immunoSEQ multiplex PCR, and the TCRdb table lists in-frame clones only, not all of them. The data hold 150,000 to 190,000 clones, with about nine tenths observed a single time. Material: peripheral blood, obtained after recovery from COVID-19. The receptors here all came from an adult who had recovered from COVID-19.

V gene TRBV7-9 combines with J gene TRBJ2-1, with TRBD2 matching over 14 bases. The germline gives CDR1 SEHNR, CDR2 FQNEAQ (reference sequence). Trimming at V came to 3 bases and at J to 10 bases, leaving 14 bases not matched to a gene. This CDR3 is built from 18 residues. For the CDR3, the DNA is TGTGCCAGCAGCTTCGGACTAGCGGGGGGCTCATACCCAGGAGAGCAGTTCTTC. It encodes CASSFGLAGGSYPGEQFF.

This chain connects TRBV5-5 to TRBJ1-3; 7 nucleotides align to TRBD1. CDR1 is SGHKS, CDR2 YYEKEE, per germline (reference sequence). Germline trimming cut 4 bases from V and 2 bases from J; bases unmatched to any gene: 6. The CDR3 contains 15 residues. DNA of the CDR3: TGTGCCAGCAGCCCTCGACAGGGTCCTGGAAACACCATATATTTT. It is translated as CASSPRQGPGNTIYF.

This chain joins TRBV28 and TRBJ1-2; possible D gene TRBD1, 6 bases. V lost 8 bases and J lost 3, with 13 bases in between. The V gene's germline CDR1 is MDHEN and CDR2 SYDVKM. This CDR3 has 13 amino acids. CDR3 nucleotides: TGTGCCAGCTCAGTCGAGGGGGACTATGGCTACACCTTC. Residues: CASSVEGDYGYTF.

This chain uses TRBV7-8 with TRBJ2-5; maybe TRBD1 (5 bases). Germline V gene data show CDR1 as SGHVS and CDR2 as FQNEAQ. V was clipped by 1 base and J by 4 bases, with 10 bases between them. There are 14 residues in the CDR3. CDR3 amino acids: CASSLGGRVETQYF. Written as DNA, the CDR3 is TGTGCCAGCAGCTTAGGGGGCAGGGTAGAGACCCAGTACTTC.

This chain uses TRBV27 with TRBJ1-1, with unresolved D. The CDR3 is 13 amino acids. The germline V and J ends were trimmed by 6 bases and 3 bases, with 11 bases remaining between them. CDR1 and CDR2 from the germline V gene are MNHEY and SMNVEV (reference sequence). CDR3 loop: CASSHAWDTEAFF. DNA for the CDR3: TGTGCCAGCAGCCACGCATGGGACACTGAAGCTTTCTTT.

V usage is TRBV18 and J usage is TRBJ2-3; 9 bases match TRBD1. Trimming at V came to 5 bases and at J to 1 base, leaving 4 bases not matched to a gene. Germline CDR1 is KGHSH and CDR2 is LQKENI. There are 15 residues in the CDR3. CDR3 region: CASSTRQGGTDTQYF. The CDR3 coding sequence is TGTGCCAGCTCAACAAGACAGGGGGGCACAGATACGCAGTATTTT.

The chain carries TRBV2 and TRBJ1-5, with 7 bases matching TRBD1. Germline CDR1 is SNHLY and CDR2 is FYNNEI. With V trimmed by 0 bases and J by 6 bases, 5 bases remained unmatched. This CDR3 is built from 15 residues. CDR3 nucleotides: TGTGCCAGCAGTGAAGCGACAGGGATGGGTCAGCCCCAGCATTTT. This translates into CASSEATGMGQPQHF.

CDR3 DNA: TGTGCCAGTAGTTCCTCCGGGACGGAGAATGAAAAACTGTTTTTT. This encodes CASSSSGTENEKLFF. The chain combines TRBV19 with TRBJ1-4, with D maybe TRBD1 (5 bases). The germline CDR1 and CDR2 sequences are LNHDA and SQIVND (reference sequence). Trimming removed 5 bases from V and 5 bases from J, with 15 bases in between. The CDR3 has 15 residues.

The gene calls are TRBV5-6 and TRBJ1-2; TRBD1 might be the D (5 bases). The V end lost 3 bases, the J end lost 8 bases, and 17 bases lay between the germline ends. The germline V gene encodes CDR1 SGHDT and CDR2 YYEEEE. The CDR3 sequence is 14 residues long. The CDR3 region has the DNA TGTGCCAGCAGCTCGGGGAGGGACGGTCGGGGCTACACCTTC. As protein: CASSSGRDGRGYTF.

The genes are TRBV9 and TRBJ2-7; the D is unclear. The germline V and J ends were trimmed by 0 bases and 3 bases, with 13 bases remaining between them. The V gene's germline CDR1 is SGDLS and CDR2 YYNGEE. CDR3 length: 15 amino acids. CDR3 region: CASSVAASPLYEQYF. The CDR3, as DNA: TGTGCCAGCAGCGTAGCTGCAAGTCCCCTCTACGAGCAGTACTTC.

The chain employs TRBV7-9 and TRBJ2-4; 7 nucleotides line up with TRBD2. The CDR3 covers 16 residues. V was clipped by 0 bases and J by 6 bases; unmatched bases: 8. From germline, CDR1 is SEHNR and CDR2 FQNEAQ (reference sequence). The DNA of the CDR3 is TGTGCCAGCAGCTTAGCGCCAGGCGGGAGTGGAAACATTCAGTACTTC. Its translation is CASSLAPGGSGNIQYF.

The J gene is TRBJ1-2, the V gene TRBV6-2 or TRBV6-3; D call uncertain. V was cut by 6 bases and J by 0 bases, with 17 bases left in between. There are 16 residues in the CDR3. Germline CDR1 MNHEY, CDR2 SVGEGT. CDR3: CASSQAAGISNYGYTF. Written as DNA, the CDR3 is TGTGCCAGCAGCCAAGCAGCCGGGATATCTAACTATGGCTACACCTTC.

This sequence joins TRBV19 and TRBJ2-6; 8 positions match TRBD1. The germline CDR1 and CDR2 sequences are LNHDA and SQIVND (reference sequence). This CDR3 spans 17 amino acids. V lost 6 bases, J lost 0 bases, and 7 bases stayed unmatched. The CDR3 spells CASRSTGVDSGANVLTF. The CDR3 coding sequence is TGTGCCAGTAGGTCGACAGGGGTCGACTCTGGGGCCAACGTCCTGACTTTC.